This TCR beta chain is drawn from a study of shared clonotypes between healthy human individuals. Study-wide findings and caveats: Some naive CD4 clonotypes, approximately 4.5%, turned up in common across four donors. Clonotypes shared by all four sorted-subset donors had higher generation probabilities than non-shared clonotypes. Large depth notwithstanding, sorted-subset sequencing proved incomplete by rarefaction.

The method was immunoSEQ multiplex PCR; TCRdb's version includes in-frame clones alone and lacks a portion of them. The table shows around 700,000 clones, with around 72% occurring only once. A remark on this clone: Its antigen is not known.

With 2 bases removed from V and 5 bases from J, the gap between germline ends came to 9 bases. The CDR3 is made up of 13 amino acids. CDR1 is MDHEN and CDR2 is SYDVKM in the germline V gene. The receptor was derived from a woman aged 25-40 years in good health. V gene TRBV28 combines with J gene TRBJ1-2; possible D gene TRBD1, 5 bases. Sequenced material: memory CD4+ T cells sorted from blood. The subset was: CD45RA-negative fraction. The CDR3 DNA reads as TGTGCCAGCAGTTTAACCAGGGAATATGGCTACACCTTC. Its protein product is CASSLTREYGYTF.